This T cell receptor beta chain was recovered during a study of blood T cells in healthy people across ages. General study results and limits: With naive T cell percentage, TCR beta diversity showed a strong correlation. Relative to aged donors, long-lived donors carried more naive CD4+ cells and displayed higher diversity.

The V gene's germline CDR1 is SNHLY and CDR2 FYNNEI. CDR3 length: 14 residues. With 7 bases removed from V and 1 base from J, the gap between germline ends came to 14 bases. Per-sample PBMC isolation yielded at least 6 million cells. Then a second PCR, running about 6 to 12 cycles, was carried out with a sample-barcoded 5' primer and a J-beta primer mix. TCRdb independently ran MiXCR on the 5' RACE reads; one entry per CDR3 protein. The sample lists just over 1 million distinct CDR3 sequences; 45% were seen once. This clonotype was counted between two and nine times. As yet, its antigen is unknown. The chain has TRBV2 and TRBJ2-7; D may be TRBD1 or TRBD2 (6 bases each). The sequencing sample was made of blood. The TCR comes from a woman aged 60 to 75 in good health. The CDR3 here is CASKGGGMSYEQYF. The DNA of the CDR3 is TGTGCCAGCAAGGGGGGAGGTATGTCCTACGAGCAGTACTTC.